The entry below gives a single T cell receptor beta chain sequence along with its context. Its antigen is not identified. The entry originates in a study of identical twins. Study-level results: Out-of-frame TCR alpha sharing in monozygotic twins exceeded recombination model predictions.

One entry per CDR3 protein, called by TCRdb with MiXCR from the 5' RACE reads. This repertoire shows roughly 630,000 distinct CDR3 sequences, under 8.5% found once; its top ten account for 1.6%. The germline V gene encodes CDR1 MNHEY and CDR2 SMNVEV (reference sequence). The CDR3 contains 15 residues. The germline V and J ends were trimmed by 8 bases and 0 bases, with 14 bases remaining between them. These data also formed part of another study, on yellow fever vaccine responses in identical twins.

V is TRBV27 and J is TRBJ2-4; D remains unclear. Sequencing input: PBMCs. The clonotype comes from a young woman in good health. In DNA, the CDR3 is TGTGCCAGCGCCCTATCGGAACTAGCCAAAAACATTCAGTACTTC. Protein sequence: CASALSELAKNIQYF.